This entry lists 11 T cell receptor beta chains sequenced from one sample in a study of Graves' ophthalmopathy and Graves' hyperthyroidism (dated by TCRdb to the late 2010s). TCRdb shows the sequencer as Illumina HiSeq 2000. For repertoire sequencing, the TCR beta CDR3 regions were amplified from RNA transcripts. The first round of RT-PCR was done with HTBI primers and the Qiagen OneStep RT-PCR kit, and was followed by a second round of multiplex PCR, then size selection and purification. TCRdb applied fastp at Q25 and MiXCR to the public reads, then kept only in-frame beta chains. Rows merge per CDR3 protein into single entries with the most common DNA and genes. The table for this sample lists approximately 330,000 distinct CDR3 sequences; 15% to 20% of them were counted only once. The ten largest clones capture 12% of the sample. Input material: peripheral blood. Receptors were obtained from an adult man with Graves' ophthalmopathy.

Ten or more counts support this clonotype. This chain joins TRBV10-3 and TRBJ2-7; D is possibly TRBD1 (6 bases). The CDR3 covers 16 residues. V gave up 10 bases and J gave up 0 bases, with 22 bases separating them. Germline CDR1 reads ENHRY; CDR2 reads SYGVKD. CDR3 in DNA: TGTGCCACCCCGCCGTCACAGGGCCCCCCCTCCTACGAGCAGTACTTC. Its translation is CATPPSQGPPSYEQYF.

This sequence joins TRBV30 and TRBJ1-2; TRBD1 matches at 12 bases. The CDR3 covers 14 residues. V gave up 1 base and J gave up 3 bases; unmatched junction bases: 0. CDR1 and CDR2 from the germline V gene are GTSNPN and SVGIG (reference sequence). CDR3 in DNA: TGTGCCTGGAGTGGGGACAGGGGGCACTATGGCTACACCTTC. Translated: CAWSGDRGHYGYTF.

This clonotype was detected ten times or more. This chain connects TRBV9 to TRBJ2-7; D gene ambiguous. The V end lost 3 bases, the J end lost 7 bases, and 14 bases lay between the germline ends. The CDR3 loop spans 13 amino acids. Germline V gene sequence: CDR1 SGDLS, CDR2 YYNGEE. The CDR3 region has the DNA TGTGCCAGCAGCGCGGCTACGTCTGGAGAGCAGTACTTC. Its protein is CASSAATSGEQYF.

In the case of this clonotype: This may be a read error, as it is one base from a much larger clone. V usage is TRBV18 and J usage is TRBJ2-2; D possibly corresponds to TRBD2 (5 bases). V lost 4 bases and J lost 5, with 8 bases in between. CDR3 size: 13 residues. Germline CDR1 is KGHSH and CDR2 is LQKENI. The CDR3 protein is CASSQGATGELFF. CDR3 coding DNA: TGTGCCAGCTCACAGGGAGCTACCGGGGAGCTGTTTTTT.

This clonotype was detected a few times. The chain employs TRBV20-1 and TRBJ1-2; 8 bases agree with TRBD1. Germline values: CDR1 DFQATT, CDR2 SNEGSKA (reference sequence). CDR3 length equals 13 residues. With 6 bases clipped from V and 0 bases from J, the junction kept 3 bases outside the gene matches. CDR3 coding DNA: TGCAGTGCCCCGGACAGGGCTAACTATGGCTACACCTTC. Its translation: CSAPDRANYGYTF.

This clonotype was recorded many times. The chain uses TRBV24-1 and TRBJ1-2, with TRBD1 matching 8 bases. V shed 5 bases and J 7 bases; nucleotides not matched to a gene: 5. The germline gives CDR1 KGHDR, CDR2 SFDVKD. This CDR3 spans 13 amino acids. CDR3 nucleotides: TGTGCCACCAGTGGGAGGACAGGGAGTGGCTACACCTTC. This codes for CATSGRTGSGYTF.

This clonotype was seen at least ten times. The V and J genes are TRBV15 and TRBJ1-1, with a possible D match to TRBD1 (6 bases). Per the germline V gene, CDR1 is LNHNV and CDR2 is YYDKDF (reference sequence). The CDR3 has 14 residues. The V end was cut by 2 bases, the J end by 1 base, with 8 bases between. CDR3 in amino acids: CATSRRRGNTEAFF. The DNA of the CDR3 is TGTGCCACCAGCAGACGCAGGGGGAACACTGAAGCTTTCTTT.

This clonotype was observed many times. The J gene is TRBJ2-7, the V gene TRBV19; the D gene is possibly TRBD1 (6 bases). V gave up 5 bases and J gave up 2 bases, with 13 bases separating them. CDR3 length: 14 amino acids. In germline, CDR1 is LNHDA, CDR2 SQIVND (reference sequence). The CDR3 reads CASSPTGITYEQYF. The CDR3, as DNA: TGTGCCAGTAGTCCAACAGGGATAACCTACGAGCAGTACTTC.

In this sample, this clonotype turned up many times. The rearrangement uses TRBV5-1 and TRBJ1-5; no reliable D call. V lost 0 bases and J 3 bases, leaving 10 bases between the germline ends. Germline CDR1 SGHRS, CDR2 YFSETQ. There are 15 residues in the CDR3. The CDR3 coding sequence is TGCGCCAGCAGCTTGGGAGGGTATGACAATCAGCCCCAGCATTTT. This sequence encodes CASSLGGYDNQPQHF.

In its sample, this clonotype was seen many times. This chain's CDR3 is CAISEPGQLTYEQYF. CDR3 coding DNA: TGTGCCATCAGTGAGCCGGGACAGCTAACCTACGAGCAGTACTTC. The V call is TRBV10-3, the J call TRBJ2-7, with 7 positions matching TRBD1. The germline gives CDR1 ENHRY, CDR2 SYGVKD. The length of the CDR3 is 15 residues. With 2 bases clipped from V and 2 bases from J, the junction kept 6 bases outside the gene matches.

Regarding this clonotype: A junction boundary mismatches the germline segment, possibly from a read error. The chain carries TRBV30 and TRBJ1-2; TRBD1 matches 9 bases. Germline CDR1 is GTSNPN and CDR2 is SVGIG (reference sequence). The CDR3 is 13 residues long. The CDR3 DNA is TGTGCCTGGAGTACTGGGACAGGGACTGGCTACATCTTC. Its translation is CAWSTGTGTGYIF.